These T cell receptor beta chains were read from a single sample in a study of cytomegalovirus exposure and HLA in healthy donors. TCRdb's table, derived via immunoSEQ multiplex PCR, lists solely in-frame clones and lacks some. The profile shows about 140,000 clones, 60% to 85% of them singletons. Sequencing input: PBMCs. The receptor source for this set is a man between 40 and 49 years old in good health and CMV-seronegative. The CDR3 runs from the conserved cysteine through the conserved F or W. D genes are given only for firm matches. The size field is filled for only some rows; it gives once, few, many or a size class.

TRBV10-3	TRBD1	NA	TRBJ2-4	CAISDPPGQVLAKNIQYF	TGTGCCATCAGTGATCCTCCGGGACAGGTGTTAGCCAAAAACATTCAGTACTTC
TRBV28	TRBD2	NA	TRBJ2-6	CASKERGSGANVLTF	TGTGCCAGCAAGGAGCGGGGCTCTGGGGCCAACGTCCTGACTTTC
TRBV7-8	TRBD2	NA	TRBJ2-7	CASSLGGLAGYSYEQYF	TGTGCCAGCAGCTTAGGGGGACTAGCGGGGTACTCCTACGAGCAGTACTTC
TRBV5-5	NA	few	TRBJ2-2	CASSGGAETGELFF	TGTGCCAGCAGCGGGGGGGCGGAAACCGGGGAGCTGTTTTTT
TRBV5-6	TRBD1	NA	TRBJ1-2	CASSSERGTAYGYTF	TGTGCCAGCAGCTCCGAACGCGGGACAGCCTATGGCTACACCTTC
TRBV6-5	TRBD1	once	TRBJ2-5	CASSVRDRVYLAQYF	TGTGCCAGCAGTGTCCGGGACAGGGTATATTTGGCCCAGTACTTC
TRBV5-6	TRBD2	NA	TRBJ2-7	CASSLSVAAGVSYEQYF	TGTGCCAGCAGCCTTTCTGTGGCAGCGGGAGTCTCCTACGAGCAGTACTTC
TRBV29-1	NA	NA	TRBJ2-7	CSVVGGRNEQYF	TGCAGCGTTGTGGGGGGTAGGAACGAGCAGTACTTC
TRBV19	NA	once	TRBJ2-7	CASSIRTSGPYEQYF	TGTGCCAGTAGTATTCGTACCAGCGGGCCCTACGAGCAGTACTTC
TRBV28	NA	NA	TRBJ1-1	CASSWRGNTEAFF	TGTGCCAGCAGTTGGAGGGGGAACACTGAAGCTTTCTTT
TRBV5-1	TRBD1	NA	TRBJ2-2	CASSLGQDTGELFF	TGCGCCAGCAGCCTGGGACAGGACACCGGGGAGCTGTTTTTT
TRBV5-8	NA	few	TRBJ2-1	CASSLETGSYNEQFF	TGTGCCAGCAGCTTAGAGACTGGCTCCTACAATGAGCAGTTCTTC
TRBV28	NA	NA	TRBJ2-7	CASSPDRHYEQYF	TGTGCCAGCAGTCCGGACAGACACTACGAGCAGTACTTC
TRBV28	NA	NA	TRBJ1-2	CASSIRVSYGYTF	TGTGCCAGCAGTATCAGGGTTTCCTATGGCTACACCTTC
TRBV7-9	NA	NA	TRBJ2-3	CASSFDQGSTDTQYF	TGTGCCAGCAGCTTCGATCAGGGGAGCACAGATACGCAGTATTTT
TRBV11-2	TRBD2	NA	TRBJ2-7	CASSLSLAGVEQYF	TGTGCCAGCAGCTTATCACTAGCGGGAGTTGAGCAGTACTTC
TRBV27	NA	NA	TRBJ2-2	CASSWWGRTGELFF	TGTGCCAGCAGTTGGTGGGGGCGTACCGGGGAGCTGTTTTTT
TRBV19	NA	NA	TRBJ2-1	CASSIDVQVPYNEQFF	TGTGCCAGTAGTATAGATGTACAGGTACCCTACAATGAGCAGTTCTTC
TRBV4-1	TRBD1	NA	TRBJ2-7	CASSQPTGGYEQYF	TGCGCCAGCAGCCAGCCCACAGGGGGCTACGAGCAGTACTTC
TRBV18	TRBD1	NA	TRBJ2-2	CASSQQGAGELFF	TGTGCCAGCTCACAACAGGGGGCCGGGGAGCTGTTTTTT
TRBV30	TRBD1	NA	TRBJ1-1	CAWKRQGSDTEAFF	TGTGCCTGGAAACGACAGGGGTCCGACACTGAAGCTTTCTTT
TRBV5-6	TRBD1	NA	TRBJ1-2	CASSILDRGRGGYTF	TGTGCCAGCAGCATCCTAGACAGGGGGCGCGGTGGCTACACCTTC